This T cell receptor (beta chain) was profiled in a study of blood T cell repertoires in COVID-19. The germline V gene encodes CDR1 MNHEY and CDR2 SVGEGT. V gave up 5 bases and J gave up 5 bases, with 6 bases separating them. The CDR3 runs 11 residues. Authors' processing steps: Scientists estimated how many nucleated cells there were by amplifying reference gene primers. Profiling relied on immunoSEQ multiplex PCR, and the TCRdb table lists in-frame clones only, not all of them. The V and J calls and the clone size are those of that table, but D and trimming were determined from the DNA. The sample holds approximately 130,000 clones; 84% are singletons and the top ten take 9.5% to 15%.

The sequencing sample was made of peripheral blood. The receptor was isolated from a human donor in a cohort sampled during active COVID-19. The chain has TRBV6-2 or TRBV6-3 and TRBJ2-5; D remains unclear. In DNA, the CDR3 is TGTGCCAGCAGTCGAGCGGAGACCCAGTACTTC. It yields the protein CASSRAETQYF.